These 4 T cell receptor beta chains were all obtained from the same sample, sequenced in a study of sequential checkpoint blockade in melanoma. Only in-frame clones appear in the TCRdb table, and some are missing; sequencing was by immunoSEQ multiplex PCR. The table shows about 19,000 clones, with more than 25% occurring only once. The sample's treatment: randomized to nivolumab then ipilimumab (arm A) or the reverse (arm B). Sequenced here: tumor tissue (inferred from file names), sampled from a patient given nivolumab and ipilimumab in sequence. The source is a human donor with melanoma.

This clone was observed at least ten times. V usage is TRBV11-3 and J usage is TRBJ2-5; 9 bases match TRBD2. This CDR3 is built from 15 residues. V lost 4 bases, J lost 4 bases, and 7 bases stayed unmatched. Per the germline V gene, CDR1 is SGHNT and CDR2 is YENEEA. CDR3 protein: CASSSYLAGAETQYF. The DNA of the CDR3 is TGTGCCAGCAGCTCTTACTTAGCGGGAGCAGAGACCCAGTACTTC.

The rearrangement links TRBV29-1 to TRBJ1-3, with 8 bases fitting TRBD1. The V segment lost 7 bases and the J segment 8 bases; nucleotides outside the gene matches: 7. The CDR3 totals 12 residues. Germline CDR1 is SQVTM and CDR2 is ANQGSEA. The CDR3 DNA follows: TGCAGCGCTACAGGGGGTTTGGACACCATATATTTT. It is translated as CSATGGLDTIYF.

There are a few counts of this clone. V and J are TRBV9 and TRBJ2-1; D is perhaps TRBD1 (5 bases). The V and J ends lost 3 bases and 4 bases respectively, with 8 bases between them. This CDR3 is built from 13 residues. Germline-derived CDR1 and CDR2 are SGDLS and YYNGEE. CDR3 protein: CASSAGIYNEQFF. CDR3 nucleotides: TGTGCCAGCAGCGCAGGGATATACAATGAGCAGTTCTTC. Looking up the rest from reference TRBV9 and TRBJ2-1 gives the full variable domain: DSGVTQTPKHLITATGQRVTLRCSPRSGDLSVYWYQQSLDQGLQFLIQYYNGEERAKGNILERFSAQQFPDLHSELNLSSLELGDSALYFCASSAGIYNEQFFGPGTRLTVL.

V usage is TRBV12-5 and J usage is TRBJ2-4; D is possibly TRBD2 (6 bases). Trimming stripped 7 bases from V and 0 bases from J, with 13 bases between. CDR1 and CDR2 (germline): LGHNT, FRNRAP. CDR3 length: 15 residues. CDR3 coding DNA: TGTGCTAGTGCCTCGGACGGGGGAGCCAAAAACATTCAGTACTTC. The encoded protein is CASASDGGAKNIQYF.